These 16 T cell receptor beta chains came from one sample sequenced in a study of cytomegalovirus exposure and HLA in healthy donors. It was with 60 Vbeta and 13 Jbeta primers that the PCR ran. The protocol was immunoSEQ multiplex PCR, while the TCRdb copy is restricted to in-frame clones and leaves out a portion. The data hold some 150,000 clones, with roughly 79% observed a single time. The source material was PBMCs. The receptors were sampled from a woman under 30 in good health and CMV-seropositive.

DNA of the CDR3: TGCGCCAGCAGCCCACAGGGGGCTGGAAACACCATATATTTT. It yields the protein CASSPQGAGNTIYF. V usage is TRBV5-1 and J usage is TRBJ1-3, with 8 bases aligning to TRBD1. Germline CDR1 and CDR2: SGHRS and YFSETQ. The CDR3 is 14 residues long. The V gene end was trimmed by 4 bases and the J gene end by 2 bases; junction bases not matched to a gene: 2.

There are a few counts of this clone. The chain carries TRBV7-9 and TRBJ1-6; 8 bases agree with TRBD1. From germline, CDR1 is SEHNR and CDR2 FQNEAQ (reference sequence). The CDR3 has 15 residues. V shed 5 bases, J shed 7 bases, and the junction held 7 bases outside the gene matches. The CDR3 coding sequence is TGTGCCAGCAGCGGGGACAGGTTCGGGAATTCACCCCTCCACTTT. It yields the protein CASSGDRFGNSPLHF.

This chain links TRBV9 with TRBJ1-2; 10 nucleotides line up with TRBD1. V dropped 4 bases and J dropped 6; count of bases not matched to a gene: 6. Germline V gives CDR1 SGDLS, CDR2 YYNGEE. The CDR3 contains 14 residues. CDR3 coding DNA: TGTGCCAGCAGCCTTGACAGGGGGCGAGATGGCTACACCTTC. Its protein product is CASSLDRGRDGYTF.

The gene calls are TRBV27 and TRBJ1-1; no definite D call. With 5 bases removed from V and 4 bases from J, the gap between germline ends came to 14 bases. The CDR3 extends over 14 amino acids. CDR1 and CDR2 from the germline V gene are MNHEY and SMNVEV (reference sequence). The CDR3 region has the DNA TGTGCCAGCAGTAATGACGGGTTTATCACTGAAGCTTTCTTT. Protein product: CASSNDGFITEAFF.

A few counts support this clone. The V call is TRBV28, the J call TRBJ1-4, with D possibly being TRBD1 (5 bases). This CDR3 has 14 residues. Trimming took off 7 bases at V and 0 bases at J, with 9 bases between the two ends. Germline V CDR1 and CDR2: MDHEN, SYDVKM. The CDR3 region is CASIPTATNEKLFF. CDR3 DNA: TGTGCCAGCATCCCGACAGCAACTAATGAAAAACTGTTTTTT.

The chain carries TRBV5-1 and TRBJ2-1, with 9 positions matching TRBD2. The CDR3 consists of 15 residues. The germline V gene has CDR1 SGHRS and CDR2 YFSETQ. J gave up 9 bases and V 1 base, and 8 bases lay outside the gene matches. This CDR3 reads CASSLLSSGVAEQFF. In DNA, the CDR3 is TGCGCCAGCAGCTTGTTGTCTAGCGGGGTGGCTGAGCAGTTCTTC.

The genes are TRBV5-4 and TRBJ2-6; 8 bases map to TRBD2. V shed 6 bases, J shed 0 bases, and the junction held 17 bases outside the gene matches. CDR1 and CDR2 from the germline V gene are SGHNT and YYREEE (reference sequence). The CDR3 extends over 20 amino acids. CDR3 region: CASNVPGSGGKSSGANVLTF. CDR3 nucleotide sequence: TGTGCCAGCAACGTACCAGGGAGCGGGGGAAAATCCTCTGGGGCCAACGTCCTGACTTTC.

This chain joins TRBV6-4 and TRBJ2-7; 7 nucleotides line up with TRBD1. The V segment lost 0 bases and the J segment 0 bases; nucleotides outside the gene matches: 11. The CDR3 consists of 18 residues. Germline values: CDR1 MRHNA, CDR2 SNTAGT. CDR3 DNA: TGTGCCAGCAGTGACTCTGAGGGGACAGAGGGTCCCTCCTACGAGCAGTACTTC. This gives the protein CASSDSEGTEGPSYEQYF.

The CDR3, as DNA: TGTGCCAGCAGTTACTCCTCAGCGTCATCTTTCTTT. Residues: CASSYSSASSFF. The chain recombines TRBV6-5 with TRBJ1-1; D is uncertain. Trimming removed 0 bases from V and 12 bases from J, with 11 bases in between. CDR1 and CDR2 from the germline V gene are MNHEY and SVGAGI. The CDR3 is made up of 12 amino acids.

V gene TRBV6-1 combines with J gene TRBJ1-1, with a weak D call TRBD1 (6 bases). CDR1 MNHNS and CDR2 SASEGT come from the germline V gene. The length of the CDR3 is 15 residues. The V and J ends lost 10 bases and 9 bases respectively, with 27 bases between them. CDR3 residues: CATTQAPDRIVKAFF. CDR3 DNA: TGTGCCACCACTCAAGCCCCAGACAGGATTGTTAAAGCTTTCTTT.

For the CDR3, the DNA is TGTGCCAGCAGCCCTCCGGACAGGAAAACACTAGGCTACACCTTC. Its protein is CASSPPDRKTLGYTF. The rearrangement links TRBV5-4 to TRBJ1-2; 7 positions match TRBD1. The junction had 14 bases not matched to a gene; V was cut back by 4 bases and J by 8 bases. Germline-derived CDR1 and CDR2 are SGHNT and YYREEE (reference sequence). This CDR3 is 15 amino acids long.

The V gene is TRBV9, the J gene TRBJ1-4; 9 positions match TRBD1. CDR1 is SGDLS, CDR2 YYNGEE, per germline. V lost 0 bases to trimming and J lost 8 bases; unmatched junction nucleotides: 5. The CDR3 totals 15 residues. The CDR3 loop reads CASSVGGQGGEKLFF. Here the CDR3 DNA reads TGTGCCAGCAGCGTAGGGGGACAGGGAGGAGAAAAACTGTTTTTT.

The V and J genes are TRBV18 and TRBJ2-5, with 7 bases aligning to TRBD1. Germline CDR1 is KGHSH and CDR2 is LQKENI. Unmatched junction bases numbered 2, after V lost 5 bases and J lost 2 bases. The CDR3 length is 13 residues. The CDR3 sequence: CASSLGQQETQYF. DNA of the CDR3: TGTGCCAGCTCATTGGGACAGCAAGAGACCCAGTACTTC.

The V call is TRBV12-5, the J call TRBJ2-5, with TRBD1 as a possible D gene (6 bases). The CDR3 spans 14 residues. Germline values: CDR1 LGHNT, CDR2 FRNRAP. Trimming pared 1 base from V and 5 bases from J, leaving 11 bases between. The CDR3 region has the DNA TGTGCTAGTGGTTTGGGACAGGATCTTGAGACCCAGTACTTC. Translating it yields CASGLGQDLETQYF.

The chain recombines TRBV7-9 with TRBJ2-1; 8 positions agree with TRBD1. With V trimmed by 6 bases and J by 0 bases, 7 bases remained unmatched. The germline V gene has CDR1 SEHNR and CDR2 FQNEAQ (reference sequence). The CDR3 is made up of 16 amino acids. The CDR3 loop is CASRDNRGNSYNEQFF. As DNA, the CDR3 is TGTGCCAGCAGGGATAACAGGGGGAACTCCTACAATGAGCAGTTCTTC.

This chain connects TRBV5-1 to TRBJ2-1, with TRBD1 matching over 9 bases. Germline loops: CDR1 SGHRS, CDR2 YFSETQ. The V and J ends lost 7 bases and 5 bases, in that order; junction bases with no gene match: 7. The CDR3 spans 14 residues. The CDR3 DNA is TGCGCCAGCGATTCCGGGACAGGGAACAATGAGCAGTTCTTC. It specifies CASDSGTGNNEQFF.